This T cell receptor beta chain was documented in a study of T-cell memory formation after mild COVID-19. Study-wide background: Largely, TCR clusters stayed within a single donor.

Study-wide findings and caveats: Whereas later expanders leaned CD4+, clones contracting day 15 to 85 showed a balanced CD4/CD8 makeup. Clones that contracted clustered mainly in CM and EM if CD4+ and in EMRA if CD8+.

Employing constant-segment primers, 5'RACE generated TCR alpha and TCR beta cDNA libraries bearing sample barcodes and UMIs. A single record per CDR3 protein comes from TCRdb applying MiXCR to the 5' RACE reads. The sample holds roughly 480,000 distinct CDR3 sequences; around 27% are singletons and the top ten take around 13%. A word on this clonotype: What it recognizes is unknown.

The CDR3 sequence is 17 residues long. The germline V gene has CDR1 SQVTM and CDR2 ANQGSEA. The V gene end was trimmed by 6 bases and the J gene end by 1 base; junction bases not matched to a gene: 10. Sequenced: PBMCs or a T cell subset sorted from them (not recorded which). V is TRBV29-1 and J is TRBJ2-1; 12 bases agree with TRBD2. The receptor's source is an adult woman who had mild COVID-19 (a few samples of this study predate the infection). Cell type and time point are not known. The CDR3 DNA reads TGCAGCGTCGAGGGTCCTAGCGGGAGGGCATCCTACAATGAGCAGTTCTTC. Translation: CSVEGPSGRASYNEQFF.